This TCR beta chain derives from a study of T cell responses to AZD1222 COVID-19 vaccine. V was pared by 2 bases and J by 3 bases, with 14 bases between. CDR3 length equals 17 residues. Germline-derived CDR1 and CDR2 are LNHNV and YYDKDF (reference sequence). The table came from immunoSEQ multiplex PCR; TCRdb's copy has only in-frame clones and leaves some out. The table lists 130,000 or so clones, approximately 90% of them singletons. The gene calls are TRBV15 and TRBJ2-6; D possibly corresponds to TRBD1 (6 bases). Specimen: peripheral blood, collected 28 days after the second AZD1222 dose. The TCR originated in an adult who received the AZD1222 COVID-19 vaccine. CDR3 DNA: TGTGCCACCAGCAGACGCTACAGGGTCGGTGGGGCCAACGTCCTGACTTTC. It is translated as CATSRRYRVGGANVLTF.